This T cell receptor beta chain was found in a study of tumor and adjacent non-tumor tissue in lung cancer. Study at large: Samples averaged about 4.2 million productive TCRbeta reads each. General study points: Shorter survival was associated with higher TCR diversity in tumors.

This clonotype was found a few times. Its antigen is unknown. Being one base from a much bigger clone, this may be a read error. TCRbeta libraries were built with three rounds of nested PCR, modified from ARM-PCR. TCRdb passed the multiplex PCR reads through MiXCR, listing each CDR3 protein once. Among around 66,000 distinct CDR3 sequences, about three quarters were seen once, and the ten largest hold over 25%. CDR3 length equals 15 residues. Germline assignment: CDR1 DFQATT and CDR2 SNEGSKA (reference sequence). V dropped 7 bases and J dropped 2 bases, with 15 bases sitting between them. This sample's RNA came from whole unsorted tissue.

The chain recombines TRBV20-1 with TRBJ2-6; D is possibly TRBD2 (5 bases). The TCR comes from a man aged 55 to 70 with non-small cell lung cancer. The sequenced sample was lung tumor tissue. The CDR3 sequence is CSVVVGGPGANVLTF. DNA of the CDR3: TGCAGTGTCGTGGTTGGAGGCCCTGGGGCCAACGTCCTGACTTTC.